The sample holds a few counts of the clone carrying this T cell receptor (beta chain). As yet, its antigen is unknown. The data are from a study of cytomegalovirus exposure and HLA in healthy donors. General study results and limits: The sole available immune exposure information was CMV serostatus. Roughly uniform sequencing depth across donors was assumed, possibly incorrectly. Most CMV-associated TCR beta chains appeared HLA-restricted in a later analysis.

The V end lost 0 bases, the J end lost 0 bases, and 10 bases lay between the germline ends. The CDR3 contains 16 residues. Germline values: CDR1 SGHRS, CDR2 YFSETQ. PCR amplification relied on 60 Vbeta primers (plus 13 Jbeta primers). Authors' methods: Later work found approximately 80 million unique TCR beta chains, with 9.5 million to 12 million shared. Clones were read by immunoSEQ multiplex PCR, and TCRdb kept only the in-frame ones, dropping some. V, J and clone size are those of that table, while D and trimming were read from the DNA. Of roughly 150,000 clones in the sample, around 9.6% are singletons; the top ten hold less than 2%.

The specimen was PBMCs. This rearrangement joins TRBV5-1 to TRBJ2-1; D unresolved. The source is a male donor in good health and CMV-seronegative. The CDR3 region has the DNA TGCGCCAGCAGCTTGGATCCTAGTAGCTCCTACAATGAGCAGTTCTTC. Protein: CASSLDPSSSYNEQFF.